These 8 T cell receptor beta chains share one sample of origin, sequenced in a study of blood T cell repertoires in COVID-19. Data came from immunoSEQ multiplex PCR; TCRdb stores just in-frame clones and leaves some out. The repertoire holds 100,000 to 150,000 clones, with roughly 69% as singletons. Sequenced material: peripheral blood. All receptors come from a woman aged 70-85 years with acute or convalescent COVID-19.

This clone has just a few counts. This rearrangement joins TRBV7-9 to TRBJ1-4; D unresolved. The CDR3 is 14 residues long. V shed 4 bases and J shed 4 bases, with 10 bases lying between them. Per the germline V gene, CDR1 is SEHNR and CDR2 is FQNEAQ (reference sequence). CDR3 loop: CASSSGNSNEKLFF. The CDR3 bases are TGTGCCAGCAGCTCAGGCAATAGTAATGAAAAACTGTTTTTT. Variable domain in full (rest from reference TRBV7-9 and TRBJ1-4): DTGVSQNPRHKITKRGQNVTFRCDPISEHNRLYWYRQTLGQGPEFLTYFQNEAQLEKSRLLSDRFSAERPKGSFSTLEIQRTEQGDSAMYLCASSSGNSNEKLFFGSGTQLSVL.

This rearrangement joins TRBV7-9 to TRBJ1-1, with 7 bases matching TRBD1. From germline, CDR1 is SEHNR and CDR2 FQNEAQ (reference sequence). The CDR3 is 16 residues long. V was clipped by 5 bases and J by 5 bases; unmatched bases: 14. CDR3 region: CASSPWGQTQGTEAFF. Here the CDR3 DNA reads TGTGCCAGCAGCCCCTGGGGACAGACTCAGGGGACTGAAGCTTTCTTT.

The chain links TRBV19 to TRBJ1-1, with D perhaps TRBD1 (6 bases). There are 13 residues in the CDR3. V lost 6 bases, J lost 5 bases, and 13 bases lay in between. Per the germline V gene, CDR1 is LNHDA and CDR2 is SQIVND (reference sequence). The CDR3 reads CASSAQTGTEAFF. The CDR3 DNA reads TGTGCCAGTAGCGCTCAGACAGGTACTGAAGCTTTCTTT.

The V gene is TRBV6-6, the J gene TRBJ2-1, with 7 bases aligning to TRBD2. CDR3 length: 13 amino acids. The germline V gene has CDR1 MNHNY and CDR2 SVGAGI (reference sequence). V trimming: 6 bases; J trimming: 9 bases; junction bases outside the gene matches: 8. CDR3 DNA: TGTGCCAGCAGCGTGGGGAGGGCCGGTGAGCAGTTCTTC. Protein sequence: CASSVGRAGEQFF.

This clone was observed at least ten times. This rearrangement joins TRBV11-3 to TRBJ2-2; maybe TRBD1 (6 bases). The CDR3 extends over 13 amino acids. The germline V gene encodes CDR1 SGHNT and CDR2 YENEEA. Deletions cut 3 bases from V and 6 bases from J, with 8 bases between. This CDR3 is CASSFSGAGELFF. The CDR3 DNA sequence: TGTGCCAGCAGCTTCTCAGGGGCCGGGGAGCTGTTTTTT. The whole variable domain, remainder taken from reference TRBV11-3 and TRBJ2-2, is EAGVVQSPRYKIIEKKQPVAFWCNPISGHNTLYWYLQNLGQGPELLIRYENEEAVDDSQLPKDRFSAERLKGVDSTLKIQPAELGDSAVYLCASSFSGAGELFFGEGSRLTVL.

This chain joins TRBV11-2 and TRBJ1-5; 7 nucleotides align to TRBD1. After removal of 5 bases from V and 5 bases from J, the junction contained 12 bases not matched to a gene. CDR1 and CDR2 (germline): SGHAT, FQNNGV. CDR3 length: 16 residues. The chain's CDR3 is CASSQFPDRTDQPQHF. DNA for the CDR3: TGTGCCAGCAGCCAGTTTCCGGACAGGACTGATCAGCCCCAGCATTTT.

There are many counts of this clone. V is TRBV11-2 and J is TRBJ1-3; 7 positions match TRBD1. The CDR3 is 14 amino acids. Germline CDR1 SGHAT, CDR2 FQNNGV. After removal of 5 bases from V and 6 bases from J, the junction contained 7 bases not matched to a gene. CDR3 protein: CASSPRTGVNTIYF. The CDR3 region has the DNA TGTGCCAGCAGCCCTCGAACAGGGGTAAACACCATATATTTT.

The V and J genes are TRBV10-3 and TRBJ2-6; 10 positions agree with TRBD1. The CDR3 runs 22 residues. Germline V gene data show CDR1 as ENHRY and CDR2 as SYGVKD. The junction had 21 bases not matched to a gene; V was cut back by 3 bases and J by 4 bases. The CDR3 DNA follows: TGTGCCATCAGTGATATAGGTCTGACAGGGGGCGCCAGGCGAGCGGGGGCCAACGTCCTGACTTTC. It is translated as CAISDIGLTGGARRAGANVLTF.